The 27 T cell receptor beta chains reported below all come from one sample, sequenced in a study of shared clonotypes between healthy human individuals. This table comes from immunoSEQ multiplex PCR, and its TCRdb copy is limited to in-frame clones, with some not included. The sample lists 950,000 to 1,100,000 clones; approximately 70% were seen once. Material for sequencing was memory CD4+ T cells sorted from blood. Subset meaning: CD45RA-negative fraction. Source of these receptors: a man younger than 35 in good health.

The chain recombines TRBV2 with TRBJ2-7; D remains ambiguous. Trimming took 8 bases from V and 3 from J, leaving 11 bases between them. CDR3 length equals 12 residues. Germline values: CDR1 SNHLY, CDR2 FYNNEI. For the CDR3, the DNA is TGTGCCAGCCGCCGCGAAGACTACGAGCAGTACTTC. It codes for CASRREDYEQYF.

The V gene is TRBV14, the J gene TRBJ2-5; 8 bases line up with TRBD2. The junction had 11 bases not matched to a gene; V was cut back by 4 bases and J by 7 bases. Germline CDR1 is SGHDN and CDR2 is FVKESK. The CDR3 has 15 amino acids. The CDR3 reads CASSRETSEGATQYF. As DNA, the CDR3 is TGTGCCAGCAGCCGAGAGACTAGCGAGGGCGCGACCCAGTACTTC.

CDR3: CASSRGRGRDEQFF. The CDR3 bases are TGTGCCAGCAGCCGGGGGCGGGGCAGGGATGAGCAGTTCTTC. The rearrangement uses TRBV7-2 and TRBJ2-1; D assignment may be TRBD1 or TRBD2 (6 bases each). CDR1 and CDR2 (germline): SGHTA, FQGNSA. Trimming cost V 5 bases and J 8 bases, with 16 bases left between them. This CDR3 contains 14 residues.

The V and J genes are TRBV6-1 and TRBJ2-1, with 10 bases matching TRBD2. The ends lost 4 bases at V and 11 bases at J; junction bases unmatched: 11. The V gene's germline CDR1 is MNHNS and CDR2 SASEGT. The CDR3 extends over 15 amino acids. Written as DNA, the CDR3 is TGTGCCAGCAGTGTTACCAGCGGGGGGGCTTTCCAGCAGTTCTTC. This gives the protein CASSVTSGGAFQQFF.

Only a few counts were recorded for this clone. The CDR3 nucleotides read TGTGCCAGCAGTCTTGGCTATGGCTACACCTTC. It encodes CASSLGYGYTF. The chain uses TRBV2 and TRBJ1-2, with no clear D. Trimming removed 5 bases at V and 4 bases at J, with 5 bases between. The CDR3 consists of 11 residues. Germline V gene lookup returns CDR1 SNHLY and CDR2 FYNNEI. The complete variable domain, with remaining parts taken from reference TRBV2 and TRBJ1-2, reads EPEVTQTPSHQVTQMGQEVILRCVPISNHLYFYWYRQILGQKVEFLVSFYNNEISEKSEIFDDQFSVERPDGSNFTLKIRSTKLEDSAMYFCASSLGYGYTFGSGTRLTVV.

CDR3 DNA sequence: TGCAGTGCTATCCGGAAAGAGACCCAGTACTTC. Its translation: CSAIRKETQYF. This sequence joins TRBV20-1 and TRBJ2-5; D is unclear. Germline V gene data show CDR1 as DFQATT and CDR2 as SNEGSKA (reference sequence). Deletions cut 4 bases from V and 3 bases from J, with 6 bases between. The CDR3 is made up of 11 amino acids.

There are a few counts of this clone. The identical CDR3 is also encoded by other nucleotide sequences in the sample. The CDR3 loop reads CASSQVLSTGELFF. As DNA, the CDR3 is TGTGCCAGCAGCCAAGTCCTAAGCACCGGGGAGCTGTTTTTT. This chain uses TRBV14 with TRBJ2-2; D remains ambiguous. Germline-derived CDR1 and CDR2 are SGHDN and FVKESK. The V end was cut by 1 base, the J end by 4 bases, with 7 bases between. The CDR3 runs 14 residues.

This clone has more than one count but fewer than ten. The genes are TRBV30 and TRBJ2-5; TRBD1 agrees at 7 bases. Germline-derived CDR1 and CDR2 are GTSNPN and SVGIG (reference sequence). The CDR3 covers 14 residues. After removal of 4 bases from V and 1 base from J, the junction contained 6 bases not matched to a gene. The CDR3 is CAWMGRGPQETQYF. In DNA, the CDR3 is TGTGCCTGGATGGGTAGGGGGCCCCAAGAGACCCAGTACTTC.

This clone has more than one count but fewer than ten. The genes are TRBV9 and TRBJ2-7, with 10 bases aligning to TRBD1. Germline trimming cut 0 bases from V and 2 bases from J; bases unmatched to any gene: 11. CDR3 size: 18 residues. CDR1 is SGDLS and CDR2 is YYNGEE in the germline V gene. The CDR3 DNA reads TGTGCCAGCAGCGTAGGTGATGGTGGGGGACAGGGGACCTACGAGCAGTACTTC. Protein: CASSVGDGGGQGTYEQYF. Full variable domain (missing parts from reference TRBV9 and TRBJ2-7): DSGVTQTPKHLITATGQRVTLRCSPRSGDLSVYWYQQSLDQGLQFLIQYYNGEERAKGNILERFSAQQFPDLHSELNLSSLELGDSALYFCASSVGDGGGQGTYEQYFGPGTRLTVT.

This clone was counted once. V gene TRBV11-2 combines with J gene TRBJ2-1; TRBD2 agrees at 15 bases. The germline V gene encodes CDR1 SGHAT and CDR2 FQNNGV. This CDR3 region has 18 residues. With V trimmed by 5 bases and J by 4 bases, 9 bases remained unmatched. The CDR3 coding sequence is TGTGCCAGCAGCATAAATGGACTAGCGGGGGGGTATTACAATGAGCAGTTCTTC. Its protein is CASSINGLAGGYYNEQFF.

This clone was counted at least ten times. The chain employs TRBV5-1 and TRBJ2-1; unclear D gene. The germline gives CDR1 SGHRS, CDR2 YFSETQ. Deletions cut 0 bases from V and 6 bases from J, with 7 bases between. The CDR3 spans 13 residues. CDR3 DNA: TGCGCCAGCAGCTTGGCGCCCAGCAATGAGCAGTTCTTC. It encodes CASSLAPSNEQFF.

This clone was detected only a few times. The genes are TRBV7-2 and TRBJ2-1; either TRBD1 or TRBD2 may fit D (6 bases each). CDR3 size: 16 residues. Germline values: CDR1 SGHTA, CDR2 FQGNSA. Between the trimmed V and J ends, which lost 5 bases and 6 bases, there was a span of 20 bases. CDR3 sequence reads: CASSPNGDRRGNEQFF. The DNA of the CDR3 is TGTGCCAGCAGCCCGAACGGAGACAGGAGGGGCAATGAGCAGTTCTTC.

The chain employs TRBV27 and TRBJ2-7; 7 bases line up with TRBD1. After removal of 5 bases from V and 6 bases from J, the junction contained 10 bases not matched to a gene. Germline V gene lookup returns CDR1 MNHEY and CDR2 SMNVEV (reference sequence). The CDR3 is made up of 14 amino acids. Written as DNA, the CDR3 is TGTGCCAGCAGTAGGGGGACAGAAGGGGGCGAGCAGTACTTC. Amino acid sequence: CASSRGTEGGEQYF.

This clone was counted a few times. The CDR3 is CASRRLAGGGTNNEQFF. CDR3 DNA: TGTGCCAGCCGGCGACTAGCCGGGGGGGGGACAAACAATGAGCAGTTCTTC. The chain uses TRBV2 and TRBJ2-1; 8 nucleotides align to TRBD2. Germline V gene lookup returns CDR1 SNHLY and CDR2 FYNNEI. The CDR3 is 17 amino acids. After removal of 8 bases from V and 5 bases from J, the junction contained 17 bases not matched to a gene.

The V gene is TRBV5-1, the J gene TRBJ2-3; the D gene is possibly TRBD2 (5 bases). The V end was cut by 0 bases, the J end by 3 bases, with 5 bases between. Per germline, CDR1 SGHRS and CDR2 YFSETQ. The CDR3 spans 13 residues. CDR3 in amino acids: CASSLGETDTQYF. The CDR3 nucleotides are TGCGCCAGCAGCTTGGGGGAGACAGATACGCAGTATTTT.

The J gene is TRBJ1-2, the V gene TRBV19, with D possibly TRBD1 on 5 matching bases. This CDR3 spans 15 amino acids. The ends were cut back, 7 bases at V and 4 bases at J, with 19 bases in the middle. Germline CDR1 LNHDA, CDR2 SQIVND (reference sequence). As DNA, the CDR3 is TGTGCCAGTACCCGCGCCGGGACGGAGATCTATGGCTACACCTTC. It encodes CASTRAGTEIYGYTF.

This chain connects TRBV9 to TRBJ2-4, with 8 bases matching TRBD2. The ends lost 3 bases at V and 3 bases at J; junction bases unmatched: 14. Germline CDR1 and CDR2: SGDLS and YYNGEE. This CDR3 has 18 residues. CDR3 DNA sequence: TGTGCCAGCAGCGGCTGGAGCGGGGGACTCTATGGCAAAAACATTCAGTACTTC. Translation gives CASSGWSGGLYGKNIQYF.

The J gene is TRBJ1-5, the V gene TRBV6-5; the D is unclear. Germline V gene lookup returns CDR1 MNHEY and CDR2 SVGAGI. The CDR3 has 15 residues. Trimming shortened V by 0 bases and J by 11 bases, and 17 bases separated the two germline ends. CDR3 region: CASSYSKETPWAQHF. The CDR3 DNA reads as TGTGCCAGCAGTTACTCGAAAGAGACCCCATGGGCCCAGCATTTT.

This clone was seen only a few times. The chain uses TRBV27 and TRBJ1-1; 8 nucleotides agree with TRBD1. V was pared by 4 bases and J by 4 bases, with 8 bases of the junction left unmatched. This CDR3 contains 15 residues. Germline-derived CDR1 and CDR2 are MNHEY and SMNVEV (reference sequence). CDR3 sequence (DNA): TGTGCCAGCAGTTCAGCCCAGGGGGCGCCCACTGAAGCTTTCTTT. The encoded protein is CASSSAQGAPTEAFF.

With respect to this clone: Given a much more abundant clone one base away, this may be a read error. The chain carries TRBV2 and TRBJ1-5; 8 positions match TRBD1. Germline lookup yields CDR1 SNHLY and CDR2 FYNNEI. V lost 8 bases and J lost 2; bases outside the gene matches: 2. The CDR3 runs to 13 residues. CDR3 DNA sequence: TGTGCCAGCGGGGGACAGGGCAATCAGCCCCAGCATTTT. This encodes CASGGQGNQPQHF. The complete variable domain, with remaining parts taken from reference TRBV2 and TRBJ1-5, reads EPEVTQTPSHQVTQMGQEVILRCVPISNHLYFYWYRQILGQKVEFLVSFYNNEISEKSEIFDDQFSVERPDGSNFTLKIRSTKLEDSAMYFCASGGQGNQPQHFGDGTRLSIL.

The rearrangement uses TRBV5-8 and TRBJ1-1; D might be TRBD1 (5 bases). Germline values: CDR1 SGHTS, CDR2 YDEGEE. V shed 4 bases and J shed 10 bases, with 14 bases lying between them. The CDR3 contains 12 residues. The CDR3: CASSPTVPGAFF. Here the CDR3 DNA reads TGTGCCAGCAGCCCGACAGTACCAGGAGCTTTCTTT.

This clone has just a few counts. This chain uses TRBV20-1 with TRBJ1-1; 8 bases are a match to TRBD1. This CDR3 is built from 11 residues. J lost 8 bases, V lost 3 bases, and 2 bases had no gene match. Germline values: CDR1 DFQATT, CDR2 SNEGSKA (reference sequence). CDR3 amino acids: CSASWDREAFF. CDR3 DNA: TGCAGTGCTAGTTGGGACAGGGAAGCTTTCTTT.

Notes on this clone: At one of its ends the junction is not consistent with the germline gene, which may arise from a read error. V and J are TRBV20-1 and TRBJ2-7; 9 bases are shared with TRBD1. The CDR3 loop spans 11 amino acids. Germline V CDR1 and CDR2: DFQATT, SNEGSKA (reference sequence). CDR3 amino acids: CSAVGQGRLVF. The CDR3 DNA follows: TGCAGTGCTGTCGGACAGGGGCGTCTCGTCTTC.

This chain joins TRBV6-5 and TRBJ1-1; D perhaps matches TRBD1 (6 bases). This CDR3 region has 14 residues. Deletions cut 0 bases from V and 9 bases from J, with 14 bases between. Germline CDR1 and CDR2: MNHEY and SVGAGI. CDR3 in amino acids: CASSYSPGQRQAFF. Written as DNA, the CDR3 is TGTGCCAGCAGTTACTCCCCGGGACAACGCCAAGCTTTCTTT.

This clone was seen more than once but under ten times. The CDR3, as DNA: TGTGCCTGGAGGACAGGTTACAATCAGCCCCAGCATTTT. Protein sequence: CAWRTGYNQPQHF. The V call is TRBV30, the J call TRBJ1-5; weak D call: TRBD1 (6 bases). The germline V gene encodes CDR1 GTSNPN and CDR2 SVGIG (reference sequence). The CDR3 covers 13 residues. V shed 3 bases and J shed 3 bases, with 9 bases lying between them.

The chain joins TRBV28 to TRBJ1-5; D is uncertain. Trimming stripped 4 bases from V and 3 bases from J, with 10 bases between. The V gene's germline CDR1 is MDHEN and CDR2 SYDVKM. The CDR3 is 14 amino acids. CDR3 sequence (DNA): TGTGCCAGCAGTTCCCCAGAAGTCAATCAGCCCCAGCATTTT. Residues: CASSSPEVNQPQHF.

The gene calls are TRBV5-6 and TRBJ2-5, with 9 bases fitting TRBD1. There are 16 residues in the CDR3. With V trimmed by 0 bases and J by 4 bases, 7 bases remained unmatched. The germline gives CDR1 SGHDT, CDR2 YYEEEE. DNA for the CDR3: TGTGCCAGCAGCTTGGTGGTTGGGGGACAGGGAGAGACCCAGTACTTC. Amino acids: CASSLVVGGQGETQYF.